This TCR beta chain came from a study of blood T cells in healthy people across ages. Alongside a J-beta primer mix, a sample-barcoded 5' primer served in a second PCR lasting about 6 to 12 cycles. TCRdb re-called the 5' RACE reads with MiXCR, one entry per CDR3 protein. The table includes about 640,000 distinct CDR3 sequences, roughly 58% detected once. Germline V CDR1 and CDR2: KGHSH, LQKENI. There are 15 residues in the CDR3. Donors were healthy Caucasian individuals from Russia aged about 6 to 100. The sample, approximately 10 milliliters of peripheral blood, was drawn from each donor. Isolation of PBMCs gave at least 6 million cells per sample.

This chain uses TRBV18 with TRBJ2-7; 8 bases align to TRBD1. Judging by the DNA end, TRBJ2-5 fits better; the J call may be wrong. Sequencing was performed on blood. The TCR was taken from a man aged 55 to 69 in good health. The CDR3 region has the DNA TGTGCCAGCTCACCGCCGAACGGACAGGGTGAGACCCAGTACTTC. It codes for CASSPPNGQGETQYF.